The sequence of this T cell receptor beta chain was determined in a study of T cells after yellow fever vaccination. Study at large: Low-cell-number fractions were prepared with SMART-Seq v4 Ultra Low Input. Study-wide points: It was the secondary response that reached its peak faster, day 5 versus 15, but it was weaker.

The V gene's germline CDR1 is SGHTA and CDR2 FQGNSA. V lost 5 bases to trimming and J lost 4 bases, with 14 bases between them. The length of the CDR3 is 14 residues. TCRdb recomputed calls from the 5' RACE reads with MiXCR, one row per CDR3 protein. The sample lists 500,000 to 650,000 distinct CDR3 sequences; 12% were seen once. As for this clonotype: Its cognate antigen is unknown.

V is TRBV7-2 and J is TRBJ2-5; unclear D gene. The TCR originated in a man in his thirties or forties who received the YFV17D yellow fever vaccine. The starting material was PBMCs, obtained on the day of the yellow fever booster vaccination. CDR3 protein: CASSRQGLGETQYF. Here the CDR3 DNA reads TGTGCCAGCAGCCGACAAGGCCTAGGAGAGACCCAGTACTTC.